This TCR beta chain is drawn from a study of beta chain features in type 1 diabetes. Study conclusions and caveats: Junctions at VDJ sites from type 1 diabetes patients had fewer insertions and more deletions.

Investigators reverse transcribed all isolated RNA, so they sequenced expressed TCRB transcripts. Clones were read by immunoSEQ multiplex PCR, and TCRdb kept only the in-frame ones, dropping some. The data contain 140,000 to 150,000 clones, roughly 48% of them singletons. Per germline, CDR1 SGHNT and CDR2 YENEEA. CDR3 size: 13 residues. The V and J ends lost 1 base and 6 bases respectively, with 8 bases between them. This clone occurred a few times. Its matching antigen is unknown. The sequence derives from a young man in good health. Sample: Tregs from blood. The chain uses TRBV11-3 and TRBJ2-3; D gene uncertain. CDR3: CASSLGIQDTQYF. For the CDR3, the DNA is TGTGCCAGCAGCTTAGGTATCCAGGATACGCAGTATTTT. The full variable domain, completed using reference TRBV11-3 and TRBJ2-3, is EAGVVQSPRYKIIEKKQPVAFWCNPISGHNTLYWYLQNLGQGPELLIRYENEEAVDDSQLPKDRFSAERLKGVDSTLKIQPAELGDSAVYLCASSLGIQDTQYFGPGTRLTVL.